This T cell receptor (beta chain) was observed in a study of human T cells and chemical hapten exposure. The overall study: Patches with 0.01% DPC went on the upper back, and the tests were read at 6 days.

TCRdb ran MiXCR on the RACE reads and lists one entry per CDR3 protein. The sample lists about 120,000 distinct CDR3 sequences; 9% to 14% were seen once. CDR1 DFQATT and CDR2 SNEGSKA come from the germline V gene (reference sequence). V lost 6 bases and J 11 bases, leaving 16 bases between the germline ends. The CDR3 sequence is 11 residues long. This sample's time point: patch test 1, 2 weeks after DPC sensitization. Described treatment: therapeutic diphenylcyclopropenone sensitization with weekly scalp DPC. This clonotype appeared a few times. Sequences were derived from whole blood, sampled in connection with sensitization to the hapten diphenylcyclopropenone (DPC). The TCR comes from a woman aged 45-59 years with alopecia areata. Some clones in this sample may be carry-over from other donors' samples. The chain combines TRBV20-1 with TRBJ1-1, with D perhaps TRBD1 (5 bases). Written as DNA, the CDR3 is TGCAGTGCCAGGGAAGGGACGGCGGCTTTCTTT. Translating it yields CSAREGTAAFF.